The T cell receptor (beta chain) under discussion was sequenced for a study of early T cells in non-severe SARS-CoV-2 infection. Findings of the study overall: VDJdb-based annotation leaned toward anti-spike CD8 responses and missed private and CD4 specificities.

This CDR3 spans 16 amino acids. CDR1 and CDR2 from the germline V gene are MNHEY and SVGAGI. The V end was cut by 6 bases, the J end by 7 bases, with 22 bases between. By sample fraction, this clonotype is medium-sized. What it recognizes is unknown. Unique molecular identifiers tagged individual cDNA molecules. Via MiXCR, TCRdb re-called the 5' RACE reads, giving one row per CDR3 protein. Found here are more than 25,000 distinct CDR3 sequences, less than 6% of them singletons; the top ten hold less than 6%. Specimen: whole blood, collected at baseline. The chain couples TRBV6-5 to TRBJ1-5; D call uncertain. This TCR derives from an adult who was a healthcare worker with PCR-confirmed SARS-CoV-2 infection or an uninfected control (not recorded which). The CDR3 loop is CASRPASTANWQPQHF. CDR3 in DNA: TGTGCCAGCAGACCCGCCTCGACTGCCAATTGGCAGCCCCAGCATTTT.